The 17 T cell receptor beta chains below were found in one sample sequenced in a study of blood T cell repertoires in COVID-19. Assay used: immunoSEQ multiplex PCR; TCRdb lists only in-frame clones, some missing. This sample has 430,000 or so clones, with over 75% found just once. Input material: PBMCs or T cells enriched from blood (not recorded which). Source of these receptors: a woman under 30 who had been exposed to COVID-19.

The J gene is TRBJ2-2, the V gene TRBV18; D unresolved. The V gene lost 1 base and the J gene lost 3 bases, with 6 bases spanning the gap. Germline CDR1 KGHSH, CDR2 LQKENI. This CDR3 is 14 amino acids long. The CDR3 DNA reads TGTGCCAGCTCACCACGGAGTGACACCGGGGAGCTGTTTTTT. Translated, it gives CASSPRSDTGELFF.

The chain combines TRBV18 with TRBJ2-1, with 9 bases identical to TRBD2. V gave up 3 bases and J gave up 4 bases; unmatched junction bases: 7. This CDR3 has 16 amino acids. Germline V gene lookup returns CDR1 KGHSH and CDR2 LQKENI. The CDR3 DNA follows: TGTGCCAGCTCACCCGGGCTAGCGGGGTTATACAATGAGCAGTTCTTC. Protein product: CASSPGLAGLYNEQFF.

The gene calls are TRBV5-4 and TRBJ1-4; tentatively, D is TRBD1 (5 bases). The CDR3 length is 15 residues. V was trimmed by 0 bases and J by 5 bases, leaving 11 bases between them. Germline values: CDR1 SGHNT, CDR2 YYREEE (reference sequence). The CDR3 region has the DNA TGTGCCAGCAGCTTGGCGGCAGGGCTAAATGAAAAACTGTTTTTT. Encoded protein: CASSLAAGLNEKLFF.

The chain recombines TRBV3-1 (or the pseudogene TRBV3-2) with TRBJ1-3; possibly TRBD1 for D (6 bases). Germline values: CDR1 LGHDT, CDR2 YNNKEL (reference sequence). Deletions cut 2 bases from V and 0 bases from J, with 14 bases between. CDR3 size: 17 residues. CDR3 loop: CASSQFPLTGSGNTIYF. The CDR3, as DNA: TGTGCCAGCAGCCAATTCCCGCTGACAGGCTCTGGAAACACCATATATTTT.

The chain joins TRBV5-4 to TRBJ2-3, with D possibly being TRBD2 (6 bases). CDR1 is SGHNT, CDR2 YYREEE, per germline (reference sequence). This CDR3 contains 14 residues. Deletions cut 4 bases from V and 0 bases from J, with 9 bases between. The chain's CDR3 is CASSEGTSTDTQYF. CDR3 sequence (DNA): TGTGCCAGCAGCGAGGGGACTAGCACAGATACGCAGTATTTT. The full variable domain, rest sourced from reference TRBV5-4 and TRBJ2-3, is ETGVTQSPTHLIKTRGQQVTLRCSSQSGHNTVSWYQQALGQGPQFIFQYYREEENGRGNFPPRFSGLQFPNYSSELNVNALELDDSALYLCASSEGTSTDTQYFGPGTRLTVL.

This clone has a single count. The J gene is TRBJ2-5, the V gene TRBV4-2, with 15 bases lining up with TRBD2. The J segment lost 5 bases and the V segment lost 1 base, leaving 14 bases of the junction unmatched. Germline assignment: CDR1 LGHNA and CDR2 YNFKEQ. This CDR3 region has 20 residues. The CDR3, as DNA: TGTGCCAGCAGCCAAGGCGAAGGACTAGCGGGAGGGCCAATGGGGGAGACCCAGTACTTC. This sequence encodes CASSQGEGLAGGPMGETQYF.

The chain links TRBV2 to TRBJ2-5; 8 nucleotides line up with TRBD1. V was clipped by 6 bases and J by 1 base; unmatched bases: 4. Germline lookup yields CDR1 SNHLY and CDR2 FYNNEI. This CDR3 region has 14 residues. CDR3 region: CASRPGTGQETQYF. Written as DNA, the CDR3 is TGTGCCAGCAGACCCGGGACAGGCCAAGAGACCCAGTACTTC.

The chain is built from TRBV11-2 and TRBJ1-2; tentatively, D is TRBD1 (5 bases). V was trimmed by 1 base and J by 7 bases, leaving 10 bases between them. Germline V gene sequence: CDR1 SGHAT, CDR2 FQNNGV. The CDR3 runs to 13 residues. The CDR3: CASSLGDSSGYTF. The CDR3 DNA follows: TGTGCCAGCAGCTTAGGGGACTCAAGTGGCTACACCTTC.

As DNA, the CDR3 is TGTGCCAGCAGGGACCCAGGGTATGGTGGCAATCAGCCCCAGCATTTT. This encodes CASRDPGYGGNQPQHF. This sequence joins TRBV27 and TRBJ1-5; tentatively, D is TRBD1 (5 bases). Trimming took 6 bases from V and 2 from J, leaving 17 bases between them. CDR1 and CDR2 from the germline V gene are MNHEY and SMNVEV (reference sequence). The CDR3 has 16 residues.

The V gene is TRBV7-9, the J gene TRBJ2-1, with D unresolved. The length of the CDR3 is 17 residues. V was shortened by 4 bases and J by 4 bases, with 20 bases between the two germline ends. Germline values: CDR1 SEHNR, CDR2 FQNEAQ (reference sequence). CDR3 residues: CASSSSRVLIGYNEQFF. Here the CDR3 DNA reads TGTGCCAGCAGCTCCTCCCGGGTCCTCATCGGGTACAATGAGCAGTTCTTC.

The chain links TRBV15 to TRBJ2-1, with D possibly TRBD2 on 6 matching bases. The germline gives CDR1 LNHNV, CDR2 YYDKDF (reference sequence). The CDR3 is 15 amino acids. Between the trimmed V and J ends, which lost 2 bases and 8 bases, there was a span of 16 bases. The CDR3 is CATSRSDYPGDEQFF. In DNA form, the CDR3 reads TGTGCCACCAGCAGATCGGACTACCCTGGCGATGAGCAGTTCTTC.

The J gene is TRBJ2-1, the V gene TRBV6-6; D is possibly TRBD2 (6 bases). With 5 bases removed from V and 7 bases from J, the gap between germline ends came to 24 bases. The CDR3 covers 17 residues. Per the germline V gene, CDR1 is MNHNY and CDR2 is SVGAGI (reference sequence). The CDR3: CASSLPAIAANGNEQFF. The CDR3 DNA follows: TGTGCCAGCAGTCTACCTGCAATAGCGGCTAACGGGAATGAGCAGTTCTTC.

The chain combines TRBV28 with TRBJ2-7; D perhaps matches TRBD1 (6 bases). The CDR3 spans 15 residues. Trimming left V 1 base short and J 2 bases short, with 12 bases between. Germline CDR1 is MDHEN and CDR2 is SYDVKM. The CDR3 DNA is TGTGCCAGCAGTTTATTCCCGACAGGAGCCTACGAGCAGTACTTC. Translation gives CASSLFPTGAYEQYF.

The chain combines TRBV7-2 with TRBJ1-5; a possible D gene is TRBD1 (5 bases). The V end was cut by 1 base, the J end by 6 bases, with 10 bases between. This CDR3 contains 14 residues. CDR1 and CDR2 (germline): SGHTA, FQGNSA. This chain's CDR3 is CASSLDWGGQPQHF. In nucleotides, the CDR3 is TGTGCCAGCAGCTTAGACTGGGGCGGTCAGCCCCAGCATTTT. The whole variable domain, remainder taken from reference TRBV7-2 and TRBJ1-5, is GAGVSQSPSNKVTEKGKDVELRCDPISGHTALYWYRQSLGQGLEFLIYFQGNSAPDKSGLPSDRFSAERTGGSVSTLTIQRTQQEDSAVYLCASSLDWGGQPQHFGDGTRLSIL.

The chain employs TRBV28 and TRBJ1-1; no clear D. V was clipped by 2 bases and J by 4 bases, with 11 bases between them. The germline CDR1 and CDR2 sequences are MDHEN and SYDVKM. This CDR3 has 14 amino acids. CDR3 residues: CASSLAGTATEAFF. DNA of the CDR3: TGTGCCAGCAGTTTAGCAGGTACGGCCACTGAAGCTTTCTTT.

The chain uses TRBV28 and TRBJ1-5, with unresolved D. The CDR3 covers 12 residues. The germline V gene has CDR1 MDHEN and CDR2 SYDVKM. V was clipped by 5 bases and J by 6 bases, with 8 bases between them. The CDR3 nucleotides read TGTGCCAGCAGTGGCGGGGTTCAGCCCCAGCATTTT. It encodes CASSGGVQPQHF.

The V gene is TRBV28, the J gene TRBJ2-1; 9 nucleotides align to TRBD1. Germline V gives CDR1 MDHEN, CDR2 SYDVKM. Losses at the gene ends were 7 bases for V and 10 bases for J; bases not matched to a gene: 14. This CDR3 is built from 15 residues. The CDR3 region has the DNA TGTGCCAGCAAACCGACCGGGACAGGGACCATCGAGCAGTTCTTC. Residues: CASKPTGTGTIEQFF.